The clone carrying this T cell receptor beta chain has at least ten counts. The same CDR3 arises from other DNA sequences in this sample as well. The cohort comprised adults aged roughly 18 to 95 years residing in approximately 22 US areas. Germline V CDR1 and CDR2: MDHEN, SYDVKM. The CDR3 runs 14 residues. Deletions cut 5 bases from V and 0 bases from J, with 8 bases between. This record belongs to a study of blood T cell repertoires in COVID-19. Looking at the study overall: PBMCs, B-cell-depleted T cells, or T cells provided the cDNA or gDNA that made up the material.

How the authors handled the data: Estimation of nucleated cell counts relied on the amplification of reference gene primers. Assay used: immunoSEQ multiplex PCR; TCRdb lists only in-frame clones, some missing. V, J and clone size are taken as reported in that table, and D and trimming were inferred from the DNA itself. This sample has 150,000 to 200,000 clones, with 85% to 90% found just once. The sequenced material came from PBMCs or T cells enriched from blood (not recorded which). The V and J genes are TRBV28 and TRBJ2-1, with D possibly matching TRBD1 (6 bases). This TCR derives from a woman between 40 and 55 years old with acute COVID-19. The CDR3 coding sequence is TGTGCCAGCAGTATGGACAGCTCCTACAATGAGCAGTTCTTC. Protein: CASSMDSSYNEQFF.